This T cell receptor (beta chain) stems from a study of technical replicates of blood from a few donors. CDR1 is SGHRS and CDR2 is YFSETQ in the germline V gene. Trimming pared 0 bases from V and 3 bases from J, leaving 8 bases between. The CDR3 has 14 residues. With respect to this clone: This sample includes further DNA sequences coding for the same CDR3.

Data came from immunoSEQ multiplex PCR; TCRdb stores just in-frame clones and leaves some out. The sample shows 65,000 to 80,000 clones, more than 85% of them seen only once. The sample consisted of T cells isolated from PBMCs. The rearrangement joins TRBV5-1 to TRBJ2-3; D is possibly TRBD2 (5 bases). This TCR was sampled from a human donor in good health. This CDR3 is CASSLGPGTDTQYF. CDR3 coding DNA: TGCGCCAGCAGCTTGGGGCCGGGGACAGATACGCAGTATTTT.